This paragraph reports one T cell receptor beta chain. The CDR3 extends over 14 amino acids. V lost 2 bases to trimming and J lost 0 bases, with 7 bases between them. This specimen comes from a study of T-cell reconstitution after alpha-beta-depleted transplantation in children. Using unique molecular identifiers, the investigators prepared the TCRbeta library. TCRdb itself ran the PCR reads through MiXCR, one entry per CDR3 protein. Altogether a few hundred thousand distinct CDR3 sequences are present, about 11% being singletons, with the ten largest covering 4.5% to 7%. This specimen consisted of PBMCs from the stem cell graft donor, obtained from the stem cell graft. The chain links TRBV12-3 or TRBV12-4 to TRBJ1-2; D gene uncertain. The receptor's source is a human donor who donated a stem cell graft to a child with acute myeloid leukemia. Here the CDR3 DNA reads TGTGCCAGCAGTTTATATGGCACTAACTATGGCTACACCTTC. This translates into CASSLYGTNYGYTF.